This TCR beta chain was documented in a study of early T cells in non-severe SARS-CoV-2 infection. This CDR3 has 14 amino acids. Germline CDR1 and CDR2: SGHTA and FQGNSA. V trimming: 6 bases; J trimming: 0 bases; junction bases outside the gene matches: 0. Study-wide findings and caveats: The study's VDJdb matching favored anti-spike CD8 responses and missed private and CD4 specificities.

This clonotype was observed many times. What it binds is unknown. MiXCR, applied by TCRdb to the 5' RACE reads, yields one record per CDR3 protein. The table has roughly 46,000 distinct CDR3 sequences, over 5% seen once. The sequence derives from an adult who was a healthcare worker with PCR-confirmed SARS-CoV-2 infection or an uninfected control (not recorded which). Specimen: whole blood, collected at baseline. This sequence joins TRBV7-2 and TRBJ2-7, with 12 bases fitting TRBD2. CDR3 nucleotide sequence: TGTGCCAGCAGGACTAGCGGGAGCTCCTACGAGCAGTACTTC. The encoded protein is CASRTSGSSYEQYF.